The TCR beta chain under discussion was sequenced for a study of blood T cell repertoires in COVID-19. Study-wide context: Samples of COVID-19 (acute and convalescent) were obtained from the United States, Italy and Spain.

Sequencing was performed with immunoSEQ multiplex PCR; in TCRdb, only in-frame clones are kept and a portion is missing. The table records more than 85,000 clones, more than 65% of them present only once. CDR1 is LNHDA, CDR2 SQIVND, per germline (reference sequence). CDR3 length: 15 residues. Trimming pared 0 bases from V and 8 bases from J, leaving 11 bases between. Material for sequencing was peripheral blood. The source of this sequence is a man aged 55 to 70 with acute or convalescent COVID-19. This sequence joins TRBV19 and TRBJ1-6; D may be TRBD1 (5 bases). The CDR3 DNA sequence: TGTGCCAGTAGTATAGATCGCGGGGGGGATTCACCCCTCCACTTT. As protein: CASSIDRGGDSPLHF.